This T cell receptor (beta chain) was recorded in a study of CDR3 diversity in severe acne. TCRdb ran MiXCR on the PCR reads and lists one entry per CDR3 protein. This sample has over 90,000 distinct CDR3 sequences, with roughly 51% found just once. This clonotype has only one observation. The CDR3 is 14 amino acids. In germline, CDR1 is PRHDT, CDR2 FYEKMQ (reference sequence). The V gene end was trimmed by 9 bases and the J gene end by 5 bases; junction bases not matched to a gene: 9. The TCR sequence derives from a male donor with acne. The rearrangement links TRBV13 to TRBJ1-1, with 10 positions matching TRBD1. The sequenced sample consisted of blood. The CDR3 DNA reads as TGTGCCAGTCCGAGACAGGGGGCGCGGACTGAAGCTTTCTTT. Encoded protein: CASPRQGARTEAFF.